These 19 T cell receptor beta chains originate from one sample sequenced in a study of T cells after posttransplantation cyclophosphamide. Busulfan-fludarabine conditioning, marrow transplant, and cyclophosphamide on days +3 and +4 were administered. TCRdb's copy holds only in-frame clones and misses some; the assay was immunoSEQ multiplex PCR. The data hold about 22,000 clones, with about nine tenths observed a single time. The source material was PBMCs, sampled after allogeneic stem cell transplant with posttransplant cyclophosphamide. These receptors originate from a female patient aged 30-39 years who received an allogeneic stem cell transplant from an unrelated donor, was CMV-positive, and had no GVHD. Some of the T cells may derive from the graft donor.

J is TRBJ2-1 and V is TRBV28; TRBD2 agrees at 10 bases. CDR1 MDHEN and CDR2 SYDVKM come from the germline V gene. This CDR3 has 15 amino acids. V gave up 5 bases and J gave up 10 bases; unmatched junction bases: 11. For the CDR3, the DNA is TGTGCCAGCAGTATACAAGCGGGGGGGTTTCAGGAGCAGTTCTTC. Residues: CASSIQAGGFQEQFF.

This clone was counted once. The chain carries TRBV5-6 and TRBJ2-6; possible D gene TRBD2, 5 bases. Trimming took 4 bases from V and 0 from J, leaving 17 bases between them. Germline values: CDR1 SGHDT, CDR2 YYEEEE. The CDR3 contains 18 residues. The CDR3 is CASSPPPGIRSGANVLTF. The CDR3 nucleotides read TGTGCCAGCAGCCCCCCCCCGGGGATACGCTCTGGGGCCAACGTCCTGACTTTC.

The V and J genes are TRBV19 and TRBJ2-3; D possibly corresponds to TRBD2 (6 bases). This CDR3 region has 18 residues. Looked up from germline, CDR1 is LNHDA and CDR2 is SQIVND (reference sequence). V was cut by 5 bases and J by 0 bases, with 21 bases left in between. The CDR3 bases are TGTGCCAGTAGTTCGAAGTTTAGTTCGGGGACTAGCACAGATACGCAGTATTTT. Its protein is CASSSKFSSGTSTDTQYF. Full variable domain (missing parts from reference TRBV19 and TRBJ2-3): DGGITQSPKYLFRKEGQNVTLSCEQNLNHDAMYWYRQDPGQGLRLIYYSQIVNDFQKGDIAEGYSVSREKKESFPLTVTSAQKNPTAFYLCASSSKFSSGTSTDTQYFGPGTRLTVL.

The chain carries TRBV6-5 and TRBJ1-3; TRBD1 matches 8 bases. The CDR3 is 15 amino acids. Trimming removed 4 bases from V and 2 bases from J; junction bases left unmatched: 4. The germline gives CDR1 MNHEY, CDR2 SVGAGI. This chain's CDR3 is CASSLQGDAGNTIYF. CDR3 nucleotide sequence: TGTGCCAGCAGTTTACAGGGGGATGCTGGAAACACCATATATTTT.

The chain has TRBV28 and TRBJ2-2; TRBD1 aligns across 9 bases. J gave up 7 bases and V 6 bases, and 9 bases lay outside the gene matches. Germline-derived CDR1 and CDR2 are MDHEN and SYDVKM. This CDR3 has 15 residues. The CDR3, as DNA: TGTGCCAGCAGAGCCGGGACAGGGTTTATCGGGGAGCTGTTTTTT. Residues: CASRAGTGFIGELFF. Full variable domain (outside the CDR3, taken from reference TRBV28 and TRBJ2-2): DVKVTQSSRYLVKRTGEKVFLECVQDMDHENMFWYRQDPGLGLRLIYFSYDVKMKEKGDIPEGYSVSREKKERFSLILESASTNQTSMYLCASRAGTGFIGELFFGEGSRLTVL.

The chain recombines TRBV5-5 with TRBJ2-7; maybe TRBD1 (6 bases). Per the germline V gene, CDR1 is SGHKS and CDR2 is YYEKEE (reference sequence). The CDR3 contains 13 residues. V was trimmed by 1 base and J by 6 bases, leaving 11 bases between them. The CDR3 loop is CASSLLGAIEQYF. DNA of the CDR3: TGTGCCAGCAGCTTGCTGGGGGCCATCGAGCAGTACTTC.

This rearrangement joins TRBV7-9 to TRBJ2-5; 8 bases are shared with TRBD1. Germline V gene data show CDR1 as SEHNR and CDR2 as FQNEAQ (reference sequence). Trimming took 2 bases from V and 2 from J; bases not matched to a gene: 7. This CDR3 comprises 16 residues. The CDR3 region has the DNA TGTGCCAGCAGCTTAACCCCAACAGGGGGGCAAGAGACCCAGTACTTC. It encodes CASSLTPTGGQETQYF.

The chain links TRBV5-1 to TRBJ2-1, with 15 bases lining up with TRBD2. The V gene's germline CDR1 is SGHRS and CDR2 YFSETQ. CDR3 length: 17 residues. The junction had 4 bases not matched to a gene; V was cut back by 0 bases and J by 6 bases. In DNA form, the CDR3 reads TGCGCCAGCAGCTTGGACGGACTAGCGGGGGGGGGCAATGAGCAGTTCTTC. This sequence encodes CASSLDGLAGGGNEQFF.

The rearrangement uses TRBV28 and TRBJ2-3; 8 bases fit TRBD2. This CDR3 is 16 amino acids long. Looked up from germline, CDR1 is MDHEN and CDR2 is SYDVKM. V lost 5 bases to trimming and J lost 0 bases; unmatched junction nucleotides: 7. CDR3 sequence reads: CASSPQRGRSTDTQYF. Here the CDR3 DNA reads TGTGCCAGCAGTCCGCAGCGGGGGAGGAGCACAGATACGCAGTATTTT. The full variable domain, rest sourced from reference TRBV28 and TRBJ2-3, is DVKVTQSSRYLVKRTGEKVFLECVQDMDHENMFWYRQDPGLGLRLIYFSYDVKMKEKGDIPEGYSVSREKKERFSLILESASTNQTSMYLCASSPQRGRSTDTQYFGPGTRLTVL.

The chain combines TRBV20-1 with TRBJ1-2; D may be TRBD1 (5 bases). This CDR3 has 10 amino acids. With 4 bases removed from V and 5 bases from J, the gap between germline ends came to 5 bases. In germline, CDR1 is DFQATT, CDR2 SNEGSKA (reference sequence). The CDR3 DNA is TGCAGTGCTACAGGGTATGGCTACACCTTC. Its protein is CSATGYGYTF.

This chain uses TRBV25-1 with TRBJ2-7; D gene uncertain. CDR1 is MGHDK and CDR2 is SYGVNS in the germline V gene. The CDR3 extends over 13 amino acids. Trimming removed 10 bases at V and 0 bases at J, with 13 bases between. CDR3: CATHAVSSYEQYF. The CDR3 region has the DNA TGTGCCACGCATGCGGTCAGCTCCTACGAGCAGTACTTC.

V usage is TRBV6-5 and J usage is TRBJ2-5; perhaps TRBD1 as D (5 bases). Trimming took off 6 bases at V and 1 base at J, with 12 bases between the two ends. The CDR3 is made up of 14 amino acids. Germline CDR1 reads MNHEY; CDR2 reads SVGAGI. The CDR3 is CASSRGHFQETQYF. The CDR3, as DNA: TGTGCCAGCAGCCGCGGACACTTCCAAGAGACCCAGTACTTC.

This chain connects TRBV5-1 to TRBJ1-4; maybe TRBD1 (5 bases). Germline loops: CDR1 SGHRS, CDR2 YFSETQ. V was cut by 4 bases and J by 3 bases, with 22 bases left in between. This CDR3 spans 18 amino acids. Here the CDR3 DNA reads TGCGCCAGCAGCCAGGCCGGAGCAGGGAAAGGGGCTAATGAAAAACTGTTTTTT. It is translated as CASSQAGAGKGANEKLFF.

The V gene is TRBV27, the J gene TRBJ2-4; 7 nucleotides agree with TRBD2. CDR1 is MNHEY, CDR2 SMNVEV, per germline (reference sequence). Unmatched junction bases numbered 8, after V lost 6 bases and J lost 0 bases. CDR3 length: 16 residues. CDR3: CASRTRGGLAKNIQYF. The CDR3, as DNA: TGTGCCAGCAGAACTCGGGGAGGGTTAGCCAAAAACATTCAGTACTTC.

The chain carries TRBV30 and TRBJ2-7; 9 nucleotides agree with TRBD1. V trimming: 3 bases; J trimming: 5 bases; junction bases outside the gene matches: 2. From germline, CDR1 is GTSNPN and CDR2 SVGIG (reference sequence). The CDR3 has 12 amino acids. The CDR3 here is CAWSRQGDEQYF. CDR3 nucleotide sequence: TGTGCCTGGAGCAGACAGGGGGACGAGCAGTACTTC.

The chain has TRBV2 and TRBJ2-6; D may be TRBD2 (6 bases). The CDR3 has 15 amino acids. V lost 3 bases to trimming and J lost 2 bases, with 8 bases between them. Germline assignment: CDR1 SNHLY and CDR2 FYNNEI. Written as DNA, the CDR3 is TGTGCCAGCAGTGATTGGGGGGCTGGGGCCAACGTCCTGACTTTC. This translates into CASSDWGAGANVLTF.

The gene calls are TRBV5-1 and TRBJ2-3; 11 bases fit TRBD2. CDR3 size: 16 residues. Looked up from germline, CDR1 is SGHRS and CDR2 is YFSETQ. With 4 bases clipped from V and 4 bases from J, the junction kept 8 bases outside the gene matches. The DNA for the CDR3 is TGCGCCAGCAGCACCACTAGCGGGGGATACGCAGATACGCAGTATTTT. The encoded protein is CASSTTSGGYADTQYF.

The CDR3 DNA follows: TGTGCCAGCAGTGACCTACAGGGAAGCAATCAGCCCCAGCATTTT. Encoded protein: CASSDLQGSNQPQHF. This chain connects TRBV6-1 to TRBJ1-5; D may be TRBD1 (6 bases). Per germline, CDR1 MNHNS and CDR2 SASEGT. The CDR3 is made up of 15 amino acids. Trimming removed 3 bases at V and 1 base at J, with 10 bases between.

The chain joins TRBV18 to TRBJ1-1; D perhaps matches TRBD1 (6 bases). The CDR3 extends over 13 amino acids. Germline assignment: CDR1 KGHSH and CDR2 LQKENI. Trimming left V 11 bases short and J 0 bases short, with 13 bases between. DNA of the CDR3: TGTGCCGCGTCAGGGGCTATGAACACTGAAGCTTTCTTT. Protein product: CAASGAMNTEAFF.